A selection of T cell receptor beta chains follows, all from one sample in a study of blood T cell repertoires in COVID-19. Method: immunoSEQ multiplex PCR; TCRdb's copy keeps in-frame clones and lacks some. The table has 55,000 to 85,000 clones, about nine tenths seen once. Material for sequencing was peripheral blood. The receptor source for this set is a woman under 30 with acute or convalescent COVID-19. CDR3s include the opening cysteine and the closing phenylalanine or tryptophan. The D gene is left open where the match is weak. The size entry is marked missing in some rows and otherwise reads once, few, many or a size class.

TRBD1	TRBJ1-2	TRBV28	NA	CASSIMQGVPSYGYTF	TGTGCCAGCAGTATTATGCAGGGGGTTCCTAGCTATGGCTACACCTTC
NA	TRBJ2-7	TRBV7-9	NA	CASSPGNTYEQYF	TGTGCCAGCAGCCCAGGAAACACCTACGAGCAGTACTTC
NA	TRBJ2-5	TRBV6-5	NA	CASSSEPQETQYF	TGTGCCAGCAGTTCCGAGCCCCAAGAGACCCAGTACTTC
NA	TRBJ2-2	TRBV3-1/TRBV3-2	medium-sized	CASQNIAAGELFF	TGTGCCAGCCAAAACATAGCGGCCGGGGAGCTGTTTTTT
NA	TRBJ2-2	TRBV2	NA	CASSLLASNTGELFF	TGTGCCAGCAGTTTACTAGCTTCGAACACCGGGGAGCTGTTTTTT
NA	TRBJ2-1	TRBV28	once	CASSLLPGNEEQFF	TGTGCCAGCAGTTTACTTCCCGGTAATGAGGAGCAGTTCTTC
TRBD2	TRBJ2-1	TRBV19	NA	CASSSGGSIEQFF	TGTGCCAGTAGTTCGGGCGGGAGTATAGAGCAGTTCTTC
NA	TRBJ2-5	TRBV28	NA	CASRTGLSETQYF	TGTGCCAGCAGAACTGGGCTCTCGGAGACCCAGTACTTC
NA	TRBJ1-5	TRBV21-1	NA	CASSKGVVQAGNQPQHF	TGTGCCAGCAGCAAAGGGGTGGTGCAGGCTGGCAATCAGCCCCAGCATTTT
NA	TRBJ1-4	TRBV28	NA	CASSPPPKGLINEKLFF	TGTGCCAGCAGCCCGCCGCCTAAGGGACTGATCAATGAAAAACTGTTTTTT